These 22 T cell receptor beta chains share one sample of origin, sequenced in a study of vaccination effects on CD4 cells after COVID-19. Only in-frame clones appear in the TCRdb table, and some are missing; sequencing was by immunoSEQ multiplex PCR. The table shows fewer than 35,000 clones, with 70% to 80% occurring only once. What these receptors recognize is not known. Isolation of CD4+ T cells took place after approximately 10 days of culture. Sequencing used CD4+ T cells from PBMCs cultured without peptide, obtained before COVID-19 vaccination. Source of these receptors: a human donor who received a COVID-19 vaccine.

This chain links TRBV2 with TRBJ1-3, with D possibly matching TRBD1 (5 bases). CDR3 length equals 16 residues. The V gene's germline CDR1 is SNHLY and CDR2 FYNNEI. Trimming shortened V by 2 bases and J by 0 bases, and 11 bases separated the two germline ends. The CDR3: CASSEIETASGNTIYF. CDR3 DNA sequence: TGTGCCAGCAGTGAAATAGAGACAGCCTCTGGAAACACCATATATTTT. The full variable domain, its missing parts supplied by reference TRBV2 and TRBJ1-3, is EPEVTQTPSHQVTQMGQEVILRCVPISNHLYFYWYRQILGQKVEFLVSFYNNEISEKSEIFDDQFSVERPDGSNFTLKIRSTKLEDSAMYFCASSEIETASGNTIYFGEGSWLTVV.

The chain is built from TRBV19 and TRBJ2-2; 10 nucleotides agree with TRBD2. V lost 5 bases, J lost 0 bases, and 9 bases stayed unmatched. This CDR3 region has 18 residues. Germline CDR1 and CDR2: LNHDA and SQIVND (reference sequence). The CDR3 DNA is TGTGCCAGTAGTTCCCTACTAGCGGGGTCCGCGAACACCGGGGAGCTGTTTTTT. Protein product: CASSSLLAGSANTGELFF.

The rearrangement joins TRBV4-1 to TRBJ2-7, with D tentatively TRBD1 (5 bases). The CDR3 totals 14 residues. V was cut by 2 bases and J by 1 base, with 9 bases left in between. In germline, CDR1 is MGHRA, CDR2 YSYEKL. The CDR3 here is CASSQPRVSYEQYF. The DNA for the CDR3 is TGCGCCAGCAGCCAACCCAGGGTTTCCTACGAGCAGTACTTC.

The chain recombines TRBV5-4 with TRBJ2-6, with no clear D. Trimming removed 7 bases from V and 3 bases from J, with 11 bases in between. The CDR3 contains 14 residues. From germline, CDR1 is SGHNT and CDR2 YYREEE (reference sequence). CDR3 amino acids: CASQTAVGANVLTF. The CDR3 nucleotides are TGTGCCAGCCAGACGGCAGTTGGGGCCAACGTCCTGACTTTC.

V and J are TRBV7-6 and TRBJ2-5; 8 positions agree with TRBD1. The germline gives CDR1 SGHVS, CDR2 FNYEAQ. After removal of 2 bases from V and 5 bases from J, the junction contained 16 bases not matched to a gene. CDR3 length: 18 residues. This chain's CDR3 is CASSLRGQGRRVAETQYF. DNA for the CDR3: TGTGCCAGCAGCTTAAGAGGACAGGGAAGGCGGGTCGCGGAGACCCAGTACTTC.

The V and J genes are TRBV10-3 and TRBJ1-1; D not certain. V dropped 4 bases and J dropped 1 base, with 7 bases sitting between them. The CDR3 is 13 amino acids. Germline CDR1 is ENHRY and CDR2 is SYGVKD. The CDR3 spells CAISVNTNTEAFF. CDR3 sequence (DNA): TGTGCCATCAGTGTGAATACGAACACTGAAGCTTTCTTT.

The chain employs TRBV5-1 and TRBJ1-3; 9 bases map to TRBD1. The length of the CDR3 is 15 residues. V was clipped by 3 bases and J by 3 bases; unmatched bases: 4. CDR1 is SGHRS, CDR2 YFSETQ, per germline. Written as DNA, the CDR3 is TGCGCCAGCAGCTCACGACAGGGGGGTGGAAACACCATATATTTT. Translation gives CASSSRQGGGNTIYF.

J is TRBJ2-1 and V is TRBV20-1; 7 positions agree with TRBD2. With V trimmed by 6 bases and J by 0 bases, 11 bases remained unmatched. The germline V gene encodes CDR1 DFQATT and CDR2 SNEGSKA (reference sequence). The CDR3 consists of 16 residues. CDR3 sequence reads: CSASDSGTISYNEQFF. In DNA, the CDR3 is TGCAGTGCAAGTGATTCCGGGACTATCTCCTACAATGAGCAGTTCTTC.

This rearrangement joins TRBV19 to TRBJ2-1, with TRBD2 matching 10 bases. The CDR3 contains 15 residues. V was clipped by 6 bases and J by 0 bases; unmatched bases: 2. Germline CDR1 and CDR2: LNHDA and SQIVND (reference sequence). The CDR3 sequence is CASRGLAHSYNEQFF. CDR3 DNA sequence: TGTGCCAGTAGGGGACTAGCGCACTCCTACAATGAGCAGTTCTTC. The full variable domain, its missing parts supplied by reference TRBV19 and TRBJ2-1, is DGGITQSPKYLFRKEGQNVTLSCEQNLNHDAMYWYRQDPGQGLRLIYYSQIVNDFQKGDIAEGYSVSREKKESFPLTVTSAQKNPTAFYLCASRGLAHSYNEQFFGPGTRLTVL.

V gene TRBV30 combines with J gene TRBJ2-2; 10 bases align to TRBD1. V was pared by 3 bases and J by 3 bases, with 7 bases of the junction left unmatched. The CDR3 runs to 16 residues. CDR1 and CDR2 from the germline V gene are GTSNPN and SVGIG (reference sequence). CDR3 coding DNA: TGTGCCTGGAGGAGGAGCGGACAGGGGGACACCGGGGAGCTGTTTTTT. Amino acid sequence: CAWRRSGQGDTGELFF.

This clone has a handful of counts. The J gene is TRBJ2-2, the V gene TRBV18; 7 bases map to TRBD2. The CDR3 sequence is 14 residues long. With V trimmed by 5 bases and J by 6 bases, 6 bases remained unmatched. Germline values: CDR1 KGHSH, CDR2 LQKENI. This CDR3 reads CASSYLAEPGELFF. CDR3 bases: TGTGCCAGCTCATATCTAGCGGAACCCGGGGAGCTGTTTTTT.

This clone was detected a few times. The rearrangement uses TRBV5-1 and TRBJ2-2; possibly TRBD1 for D (5 bases). The germline gives CDR1 SGHRS, CDR2 YFSETQ. This CDR3 is built from 15 residues. The V and J ends lost 4 bases and 4 bases respectively, with 14 bases between them. The CDR3 protein is CASSLNTRGTGELFF. In DNA, the CDR3 is TGCGCCAGCAGCCTGAACACAAGGGGCACCGGGGAGCTGTTTTTT.

The V call is TRBV7-9, the J call TRBJ2-5; 9 bases line up with TRBD2. The germline gives CDR1 SEHNR, CDR2 FQNEAQ (reference sequence). This CDR3 is 14 amino acids long. J lost 3 bases, V lost 4 bases, and 3 bases had no gene match. The CDR3 DNA is TGTGCCAGCAGCTCCTCTAGCGGGGAAGAGACCCAGTACTTC. Its translation: CASSSSSGEETQYF. The entire variable domain, with the rest obtained from reference TRBV7-9 and TRBJ2-5, is as follows: DTGVSQNPRHKITKRGQNVTFRCDPISEHNRLYWYRQTLGQGPEFLTYFQNEAQLEKSRLLSDRFSAERPKGSFSTLEIQRTEQGDSAMYLCASSSSSGEETQYFGPGTRLLVL.

V usage is TRBV6-2 or TRBV6-3 and J usage is TRBJ1-1; D perhaps matches TRBD1 (5 bases). The CDR3 length is 14 residues. V dropped 2 bases and J dropped 1 base, with 8 bases sitting between them. Germline V gene lookup returns CDR1 MNHEY and CDR2 SVGEGT. The CDR3 DNA reads TGTGCCAGCAGTTACCCGGGGGGGAACACTGAAGCTTTCTTT. Amino acids: CASSYPGGNTEAFF.

The rearrangement uses TRBV2 and TRBJ1-5, with D possibly matching TRBD1 (5 bases). Germline CDR1 SNHLY, CDR2 FYNNEI. The CDR3 is made up of 14 amino acids. The V end lost 6 bases, the J end lost 7 bases, and 16 bases lay between the germline ends. The CDR3 DNA follows: TGTGCCAGCAGAACCGGGACCGGGAGCCAGCCCCAGCATTTT. As protein: CASRTGTGSQPQHF.

The rearrangement links TRBV19 to TRBJ2-2; 12 nucleotides match TRBD2. CDR1 is LNHDA, CDR2 SQIVND, per germline (reference sequence). The CDR3 is 16 residues long. Unmatched junction bases numbered 2, after V lost 3 bases and J lost 3 bases. The chain's CDR3 is CASSILAGGYTGELFF. CDR3 bases: TGTGCCAGTAGTATTCTAGCGGGAGGGTACACCGGGGAGCTGTTTTTT.

This clone was observed a single time. The chain is built from TRBV19 and TRBJ1-1, with D possibly matching TRBD1 (5 bases). V was pared by 6 bases and J by 2 bases, with 10 bases between. Germline V gene data show CDR1 as LNHDA and CDR2 as SQIVND (reference sequence). The CDR3 has 13 amino acids. CDR3 sequence reads: CASRRDGNTEAFF. CDR3 in DNA: TGTGCCAGTAGACGGGACGGCAACACTGAAGCTTTCTTT.

This clone was counted a few times. The chain carries TRBV10-1 and TRBJ2-7; the match to TRBD1 covers 7 bases. CDR1 WNHNN and CDR2 SYGVQD come from the germline V gene (reference sequence). The CDR3 sequence is 13 residues long. The J segment lost 4 bases and the V segment lost 4 bases, leaving 4 bases of the junction unmatched. CDR3 in amino acids: CASSVTGSYEQYF. In DNA form, the CDR3 reads TGCGCCAGCAGTGTGACAGGGTCATACGAGCAGTACTTC.

This clone occurred a few times. The J gene is TRBJ2-3, the V gene TRBV7-9; D is possibly TRBD1 (6 bases). CDR1 is SEHNR and CDR2 is FQNEAQ in the germline V gene (reference sequence). V dropped 5 bases and J dropped 5 bases, with 14 bases sitting between them. The length of the CDR3 is 14 residues. In nucleotides, the CDR3 is TGTGCCAGCAGCCCCATAAAGGGGGTAGATACGCAGTATTTT. Its translation is CASSPIKGVDTQYF. The variable domain in full, completed from reference TRBV7-9 and TRBJ2-3, reads DTGVSQNPRHKITKRGQNVTFRCDPISEHNRLYWYRQTLGQGPEFLTYFQNEAQLEKSRLLSDRFSAERPKGSFSTLEIQRTEQGDSAMYLCASSPIKGVDTQYFGPGTRLTVL.

This chain links TRBV10-3 with TRBJ1-1; 11 bases match TRBD1. CDR3 size: 15 residues. Germline V lookup: CDR1 ENHRY, CDR2 SYGVKD. Unmatched junction bases numbered 7, after V lost 7 bases and J lost 3 bases. CDR3 nucleotide sequence: TGTGCCATCACGGACAGGGGGCAAGGGGACACTGAAGCTTTCTTT. Translating it yields CAITDRGQGDTEAFF.

The CDR3, as DNA: TGCAGTGCCACTGACATGTTCGAGCAGTTCTTC. Protein product: CSATDMFEQFF. This chain links TRBV20-1 with TRBJ2-1; D gene unclear. The ends were cut back, 6 bases at V and 10 bases at J, with 13 bases in the middle. Germline values: CDR1 DFQATT, CDR2 SNEGSKA (reference sequence). CDR3 length: 11 amino acids.

The chain recombines TRBV7-9 with TRBJ1-6, with 10 nucleotides matching TRBD1. With V trimmed by 2 bases and J by 5 bases, 3 bases remained unmatched. The germline V gene has CDR1 SEHNR and CDR2 FQNEAQ (reference sequence). CDR3 length: 16 residues. The CDR3 sequence is CASSLLGQGHNSPLHF. The CDR3 DNA follows: TGTGCCAGCAGCTTATTGGGACAGGGGCATAATTCACCCCTCCACTTT.